The clone carrying this T cell receptor beta chain has just a few counts. The junction departs from the called germline gene at one end, perhaps through a read error. Per the study methods: The study's classifier, a distant-metastasis tool for papillary thyroid cancer, was built using CDR3 differences across clinicopathological groups. Using MiXCR, TCRdb reanalyzed the PCR reads. Here the V and J calls rest on TCRdb's processing, not on the authors' analysis. The profile shows nearly 35,000 clones, approximately 15% of them singletons. The data originate from a study of metastatic and nonmetastatic thyroid tumors. Each patient came to thyroid surgery without any prior treatment (of any kind). Germline CDR1 and CDR2: MNHEY and SVGEGT. The CDR3 totals 14 residues.

The source is a female donor with papillary thyroid cancer or a benign thyroid nodule (not recorded which). Some clones in this sample may be carry-over from other donors' samples. The sequenced material came from blood. The chain has TRBV6-2 or TRBV6-3 and TRBJ2-2; D perhaps matches TRBD1 (6 bases). The CDR3 is CASSSLGDTRELFF. CDR3 nucleotides: TGTGCCAGCAGTTCTCTAGGGGACACCCGGGAGCTGTTTTTT.